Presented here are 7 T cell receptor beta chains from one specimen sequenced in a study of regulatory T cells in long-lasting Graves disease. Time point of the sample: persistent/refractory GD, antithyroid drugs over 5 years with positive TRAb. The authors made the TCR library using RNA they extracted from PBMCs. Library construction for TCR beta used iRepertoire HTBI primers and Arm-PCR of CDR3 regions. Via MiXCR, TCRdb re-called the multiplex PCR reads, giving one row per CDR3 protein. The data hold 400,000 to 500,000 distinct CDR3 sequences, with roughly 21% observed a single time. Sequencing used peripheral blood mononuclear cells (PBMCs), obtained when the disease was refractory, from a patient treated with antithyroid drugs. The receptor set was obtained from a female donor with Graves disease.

This CDR3 is CASSLLEWQAAEAFF. The CDR3 DNA follows: TGTGCCAGCAGCTTATTGGAATGGCAGGCCGCTGAAGCTTTCTTT. This chain uses TRBV7-8 with TRBJ1-1; D is unresolved. CDR1 and CDR2 from the germline V gene are SGHVS and FQNEAQ. CDR3 size: 15 residues. Trimming shortened V by 2 bases and J by 6 bases, and 16 bases separated the two germline ends.

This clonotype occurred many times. This CDR3 reads CSARLFGAGSYEQYF. The CDR3 DNA reads as TGCAGTGCTAGACTCTTTGGAGCGGGGTCCTACGAGCAGTACTTC. This chain joins TRBV20-1 and TRBJ2-7; 7 positions agree with TRBD2. Germline V lookup: CDR1 DFQATT, CDR2 SNEGSKA (reference sequence). The CDR3 has 15 amino acids. With V trimmed by 2 bases and J by 1 base, 8 bases remained unmatched.

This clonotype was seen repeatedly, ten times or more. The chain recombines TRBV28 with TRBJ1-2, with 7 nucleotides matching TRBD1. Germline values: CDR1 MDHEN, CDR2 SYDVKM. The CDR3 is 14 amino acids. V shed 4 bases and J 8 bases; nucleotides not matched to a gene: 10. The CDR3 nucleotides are TGTGCCAGCAGTTCCCTTACAGGGGCGAAAGGCTACACCTTC. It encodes CASSSLTGAKGYTF.

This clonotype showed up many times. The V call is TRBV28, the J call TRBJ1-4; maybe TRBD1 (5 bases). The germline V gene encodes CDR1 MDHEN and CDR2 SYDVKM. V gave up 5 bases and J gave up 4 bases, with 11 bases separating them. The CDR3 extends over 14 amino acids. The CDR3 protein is CASSPGTLNEKLFF. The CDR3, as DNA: TGTGCCAGCAGTCCCGGGACTCTTAATGAAAAACTGTTTTTT. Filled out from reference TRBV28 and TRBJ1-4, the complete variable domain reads DVKVTQSSRYLVKRTGEKVFLECVQDMDHENMFWYRQDPGLGLRLIYFSYDVKMKEKGDIPEGYSVSREKKERFSLILESASTNQTSMYLCASSPGTLNEKLFFGSGTQLSVL.

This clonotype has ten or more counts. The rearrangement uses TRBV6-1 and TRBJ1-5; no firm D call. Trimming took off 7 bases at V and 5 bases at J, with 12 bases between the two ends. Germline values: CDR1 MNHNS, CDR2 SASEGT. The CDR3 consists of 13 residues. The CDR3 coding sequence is TGTGCCAGCATCCTTCATTCACATCAGCCCCAGCATTTT. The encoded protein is CASILHSHQPQHF.

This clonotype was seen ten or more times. The CDR3 sequence is CASSPDRGHTEAFF. The CDR3 region has the DNA TGTGCCAGCAGTCCTGACAGGGGGCACACTGAAGCTTTCTTT. This rearrangement joins TRBV12-3 or TRBV12-4 to TRBJ1-1; 10 bases agree with TRBD1. This CDR3 is 14 amino acids long. J was trimmed by 3 bases and V by 5 bases; bases with no gene match: 3.

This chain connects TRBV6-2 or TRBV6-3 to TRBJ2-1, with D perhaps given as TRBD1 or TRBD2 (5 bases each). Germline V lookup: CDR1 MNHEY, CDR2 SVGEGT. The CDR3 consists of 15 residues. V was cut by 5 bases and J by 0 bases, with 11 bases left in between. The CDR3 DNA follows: TGTGCCAGCAGTAACGAGGGGAACTCCTACAATGAGCAGTTCTTC. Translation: CASSNEGNSYNEQFF.